The 19 T cell receptor beta chains below were found in one sample sequenced in a study of CD8+ T cells in alopecia areata. Investigators isolated RNA and reverse transcribed it into cDNA to act as the sequencing template. Using immunoSEQ multiplex PCR, the repertoire was profiled, and TCRdb retains in-frame clones only, with some absent. There are approximately 210,000 clones in the sample; 50% to 60% occur only once, and approximately 3.5% lies in the top ten. Treatment described: oral pan-JAK inhibitor, 5-10 mg twice daily. Sequencing used CD4+ T cells sorted from blood, obtained at week 4, from a patient treated with tofacitinib. The receptors come from a human donor with alopecia areata.

V usage is TRBV5-1 and J usage is TRBJ1-1, with 10 bases identical to TRBD1. Unmatched junction bases numbered 6, after V lost 4 bases and J lost 3 bases. CDR3 length: 15 residues. Germline loops: CDR1 SGHRS, CDR2 YFSETQ. The CDR3 DNA sequence: TGCGCCAGCAGCCGTGAGACAGGGGGCGACACTGAAGCTTTCTTT. Amino acids: CASSRETGGDTEAFF.

J is TRBJ2-5 and V is TRBV30; TRBD1 or TRBD2 may be the D gene (5 bases each). The CDR3 has 13 amino acids. Germline values: CDR1 GTSNPN, CDR2 SVGIG (reference sequence). V was shortened by 3 bases and J by 3 bases, with 11 bases between the two germline ends. The CDR3 DNA reads TGTGCCTGGAGGGCTCAGGGAGAAGAGACCCAGTACTTC. Its translation: CAWRAQGEETQYF.

V is TRBV15 and J is TRBJ1-5; weak D call: TRBD1 (6 bases). Trimming took off 0 bases at V and 2 bases at J, with 14 bases between the two ends. The CDR3 extends over 17 amino acids. The germline gives CDR1 LNHNV, CDR2 YYDKDF (reference sequence). The CDR3 is CATSRERGVRGNQPQHF. CDR3 nucleotide sequence: TGTGCCACCAGCAGAGAAAGGGGGGTTCGGGGCAATCAGCCCCAGCATTTT.

This clone was recorded a few times. V is TRBV5-1 and J is TRBJ2-3, with 8 bases fitting TRBD2. This CDR3 has 15 amino acids. Germline CDR1 is SGHRS and CDR2 is YFSETQ. J was trimmed by 3 bases and V by 5 bases; bases with no gene match: 8. As DNA, the CDR3 is TGCGCCAGCAGTGCCGACAGCGGGGGAACAGATACGCAGTATTTT. It encodes CASSADSGGTDTQYF.

The CDR3 protein is CASSKGTETQYF. In DNA form, the CDR3 reads TGTGCCAGCAGTAAGGGGACGGAGACCCAGTACTTC. The rearrangement uses TRBV6-5 and TRBJ2-5, with D perhaps TRBD1 or TRBD2 (5 bases each). CDR1 is MNHEY, CDR2 SVGAGI, per germline. V lost 5 bases, J lost 5 bases, and 9 bases lay in between. CDR3 length: 12 amino acids.

A note on this clone: The sample holds other DNA sequences that translate to the same CDR3. This chain links TRBV5-1 with TRBJ1-5; no definite D call. This CDR3 is built from 14 residues. Per germline, CDR1 SGHRS and CDR2 YFSETQ. Trimming removed 0 bases at V and 2 bases at J, with 6 bases between. Written as DNA, the CDR3 is TGCGCCAGCAGCTTGGAAGGTGGCAATCAGCCCCAGCATTTT. This encodes CASSLEGGNQPQHF.

J is TRBJ2-2 and V is TRBV7-2; TRBD1 agrees at 7 bases. Unmatched junction bases numbered 2, after V lost 2 bases and J lost 2 bases. CDR3 length: 15 amino acids. Germline loops: CDR1 SGHTA, CDR2 FQGNSA. DNA for the CDR3: TGTGCCAGCAGCTTAAACAGGGGTAACACCGGGGAGCTGTTTTTT. Translated: CASSLNRGNTGELFF.

The chain uses TRBV7-3 and TRBJ2-3, with D perhaps TRBD1 or TRBD2 (6 bases each). The CDR3 totals 13 residues. Germline-derived CDR1 and CDR2 are SGHTA and FQGTGA. V dropped 6 bases and J dropped 5 bases, with 12 bases sitting between them. The CDR3 sequence is CASSRGALDTQYF. The CDR3 DNA reads TGTGCCAGCAGTAGGGGGGCGTTAGATACGCAGTATTTT.

The genes are TRBV2 and TRBJ1-1, with 8 nucleotides matching TRBD1. After removal of 7 bases from V and 4 bases from J, the junction contained 14 bases not matched to a gene. There are 16 residues in the CDR3. The germline CDR1 and CDR2 sequences are SNHLY and FYNNEI. CDR3 in DNA: TGTGCCAGCACCCCGCGGACAGGGTGGATGAGCACTGAAGCTTTCTTT. As protein: CASTPRTGWMSTEAFF.

V and J are TRBV30 and TRBJ1-3; no clear D gene. The germline V and J ends were trimmed by 5 bases and 2 bases, with 10 bases remaining between them. The CDR3 contains 13 residues. Germline V gives CDR1 GTSNPN, CDR2 SVGIG (reference sequence). The CDR3 region has the DNA TGTGCCTGGGCCTCCCAAACTGGAAACACCATATATTTT. Encoded protein: CAWASQTGNTIYF.

The chain joins TRBV27 to TRBJ2-7, with 13 bases identical to TRBD2. The CDR3 runs 14 residues. The V gene's germline CDR1 is MNHEY and CDR2 SMNVEV (reference sequence). V was clipped by 1 base and J by 7 bases; unmatched bases: 1. The CDR3 sequence is CASSLLGLAGEQYF. In nucleotides, the CDR3 is TGTGCCAGCAGTTTATTGGGACTAGCGGGGGAGCAGTACTTC.

The V call is TRBV9, the J call TRBJ1-1; D may be TRBD1 (6 bases). V lost 4 bases to trimming and J lost 2 bases, with 9 bases between them. The CDR3 runs 13 residues. Germline V gives CDR1 SGDLS, CDR2 YYNGEE. The CDR3 reads CASSRGGNTEAFF. The CDR3 nucleotides read TGTGCCAGCAGCCGAGGGGGAAACACTGAAGCTTTCTTT.

The DNA of the CDR3 is TGTGCCAGCAGCTTTTCGGGGGACAACTATGGCTACACCTTC. The encoded protein is CASSFSGDNYGYTF. The chain couples TRBV7-9 to TRBJ1-2; possibly TRBD1 for D (5 bases). The CDR3 runs to 14 residues. Per germline, CDR1 SEHNR and CDR2 FQNEAQ (reference sequence). Trimming took 3 bases from V and 2 from J, leaving 10 bases between them.

This clone was detected only a few times. The V call is TRBV29-1, the J call TRBJ1-3; D ambiguous. This CDR3 contains 13 residues. Germline values: CDR1 SQVTM, CDR2 ANQGSEA. V lost 5 bases and J 0 bases, leaving 8 bases between the germline ends. CDR3 loop: CSVTSSSGNTIYF. CDR3 DNA: TGCAGCGTTACTAGCAGCTCTGGAAACACCATATATTTT.

The chain recombines TRBV5-1 with TRBJ2-5; TRBD1 matches at 11 bases. This CDR3 is built from 15 residues. Germline V CDR1 and CDR2: SGHRS, YFSETQ. The V segment lost 0 bases and the J segment 4 bases; nucleotides outside the gene matches: 2. The CDR3 nucleotides read TGCGCCAGCAGCTTGGAGGGACAGGGGGGAGAGACCCAGTACTTC. Translating gives CASSLEGQGGETQYF.

In its sample, this clone was seen once. The rearrangement joins TRBV25-1 to TRBJ1-5; the match to TRBD1 covers 7 bases. The J segment lost 7 bases and the V segment lost 8 bases, leaving 11 bases of the junction unmatched. This CDR3 is 14 amino acids long. Germline V gene lookup returns CDR1 MGHDK and CDR2 SYGVNS. In DNA, the CDR3 is TGTGCCAGCCGAGGAGAGGGGGCCAGGCAGCCCCAGCATTTT. Translating it yields CASRGEGARQPQHF. The full variable domain, in which reference TRBV25-1 and TRBJ1-5 provide the parts outside the CDR3, is EADIYQTPRYLVIGTGKKITLECSQTMGHDKMYWYQQDPGMELHLIHYSYGVNSTEKGDLSSESTVSRIRTEHFPLTLESARPSHTSQYLCASRGEGARQPQHFGDGTRLSIL.

The chain carries TRBV29-1 and TRBJ1-2; D perhaps matches TRBD1 (5 bases). Between the trimmed V and J ends, which lost 4 bases and 8 bases, there was a span of 11 bases. Germline CDR1 SQVTM, CDR2 ANQGSEA. The CDR3 has 11 residues. CDR3 in DNA: TGCAGCGTTGGTAAAGGGGACGGCTACACCTTC. It translates to CSVGKGDGYTF.

The genes are TRBV7-2 and TRBJ2-2; either TRBD1 or TRBD2 may fit D (6 bases each). The germline V gene encodes CDR1 SGHTA and CDR2 FQGNSA. This CDR3 spans 15 amino acids. V was pared by 5 bases and J by 7 bases, with 17 bases between. This chain's CDR3 is CASSLGGLGFGELFF. Here the CDR3 DNA reads TGTGCCAGCAGCCTGGGGGGCTTAGGGTTCGGGGAGCTGTTTTTT.

This clone was observed a few times. J is TRBJ2-2 and V is TRBV19, with 9 bases aligning to TRBD1. Germline lookup yields CDR1 LNHDA and CDR2 SQIVND (reference sequence). This CDR3 spans 16 amino acids. Losses at the gene ends were 3 bases for V and 3 bases for J; bases not matched to a gene: 5. The CDR3 loop reads CASSIRDRVYTGELFF. The DNA of the CDR3 is TGTGCCAGTAGTATCCGGGACAGGGTTTACACCGGGGAGCTGTTTTTT.